This passage covers 21 T cell receptor beta chains from one sample sequenced in a study of T cells in localized non-small cell lung cancer. Only in-frame clones appear in the TCRdb table, and some are missing; sequencing was by immunoSEQ multiplex PCR. Altogether tens of thousands of clones are present, roughly 90% being singletons, with the ten largest covering over 5%. Material: PBMCs, obtained before any cancer treatment. The receptor set was obtained from a man aged 40 to 70 with stage II lung adenocarcinoma.

The chain links TRBV5-5 to TRBJ2-7; TRBD1 matches at 7 bases. The germline CDR1 and CDR2 sequences are SGHKS and YYEKEE (reference sequence). The V segment lost 0 bases and the J segment 2 bases; nucleotides outside the gene matches: 5. This CDR3 spans 15 amino acids. CDR3 nucleotides: TGTGCCAGCAGCTTGGTTATCGGACAGGCCTACGAGCAGTACTTC. Protein: CASSLVIGQAYEQYF.

V is TRBV7-2 and J is TRBJ2-1, with D unclear. V was trimmed by 5 bases and J by 0 bases, leaving 5 bases between them. Germline V gene sequence: CDR1 SGHTA, CDR2 FQGNSA. The CDR3 covers 13 residues. CDR3 amino acids: CASSRSSYNEQFF. Here the CDR3 DNA reads TGTGCCAGCAGCCGAAGCTCCTACAATGAGCAGTTCTTC.

The chain uses TRBV29-1 and TRBJ2-5; D unclear. V was cut by 3 bases and J by 4 bases, with 15 bases left in between. Germline lookup yields CDR1 SQVTM and CDR2 ANQGSEA. The CDR3 has 14 amino acids. CDR3 sequence: CSVEWASGGETQYF. CDR3 bases: TGCAGCGTTGAGTGGGCCTCAGGCGGAGAGACCCAGTACTTC.

The V call is TRBV5-6, the J call TRBJ2-6; D may be TRBD1 (6 bases). CDR3 size: 15 residues. Trimming shortened V by 1 base and J by 3 bases, and 8 bases separated the two germline ends. CDR1 and CDR2 (germline): SGHDT, YYEEEE. CDR3 sequence (DNA): TGTGCCAGCAGCTTGTACAGGGATGGGGCCAACGTCCTGACTTTC. Translated, it gives CASSLYRDGANVLTF. Together with reference TRBV5-6 and TRBJ2-6, the CDR3 gives the full variable domain: DAGVTQSPTHLIKTRGQQVTLRCSPKSGHDTVSWYQQALGQGPQFIFQYYEEEERQRGNFPDRFSGHQFPNYSSELNVNALLLGDSALYLCASSLYRDGANVLTFGAGSRLTVL.

This chain links TRBV27 with TRBJ2-7; possibly TRBD2 for D (5 bases). Trimming took off 8 bases at V and 7 bases at J, with 18 bases between the two ends. The V gene's germline CDR1 is MNHEY and CDR2 SMNVEV (reference sequence). The CDR3 runs to 13 residues. The CDR3 sequence: CASASAPGYEQYF. CDR3 bases: TGTGCCAGCGCCTCCGCTCCGGGGTATGAGCAGTACTTC.

This sequence joins TRBV9 and TRBJ2-2; D remains unclear. The CDR3 extends over 14 amino acids. Germline lookup yields CDR1 SGDLS and CDR2 YYNGEE. V was shortened by 1 base and J by 3 bases, with 7 bases between the two germline ends. CDR3 residues: CASSVTTHTGELFF. CDR3 nucleotide sequence: TGTGCCAGCAGCGTAACGACACACACCGGGGAGCTGTTTTTT.

V usage is TRBV5-1 and J usage is TRBJ2-1; D perhaps matches TRBD1 (5 bases). The CDR3 loop spans 15 amino acids. Germline CDR1 is SGHRS and CDR2 is YFSETQ. V was cut by 1 base and J by 1 base, with 9 bases left in between. The CDR3 spells CASSLLGESYNEQFF. The CDR3 nucleotides are TGCGCCAGCAGCTTGCTAGGGGAATCCTACAATGAGCAGTTCTTC. The full variable domain, completed using reference TRBV5-1 and TRBJ2-1, is KAGVTQTPRYLIKTRGQQVTLSCSPISGHRSVSWYQQTPGQGLQFLFEYFSETQRNKGNFPGRFSGRQFSNSRSEMNVSTLELGDSALYLCASSLLGESYNEQFFGPGTRLTVL.

The chain employs TRBV30 and TRBJ2-3, with 9 bases fitting TRBD1. The germline CDR1 and CDR2 sequences are GTSNPN and SVGIG (reference sequence). V dropped 6 bases and J dropped 8; count of bases not matched to a gene: 12. The CDR3 length is 14 residues. The CDR3 protein is CACEGQGSGGTQYF. For the CDR3, the DNA is TGTGCCTGCGAGGGACAGGGATCCGGCGGTACGCAGTATTTT.

This chain joins TRBV10-2 and TRBJ2-1; the match to TRBD1 covers 9 bases. This CDR3 region has 14 residues. J gave up 10 bases and V 4 bases, and 8 bases lay outside the gene matches. Germline V gene data show CDR1 as WSHSY and CDR2 as SAAADI. The CDR3 protein is CASSASGQGWEQFF. The CDR3 coding sequence is TGCGCCAGCAGTGCTAGCGGACAGGGGTGGGAGCAGTTCTTC.

The rearrangement joins TRBV2 to TRBJ1-2; 9 nucleotides match TRBD1. Germline-derived CDR1 and CDR2 are SNHLY and FYNNEI. This CDR3 comprises 14 residues. With 6 bases clipped from V and 5 bases from J, the junction kept 7 bases outside the gene matches. CDR3 DNA sequence: TGTGCCAGCAGCGAACAGGGGGCCGAATATGGCTACACCTTC. Residues: CASSEQGAEYGYTF. The full variable domain, in which reference TRBV2 and TRBJ1-2 provide the parts outside the CDR3, is EPEVTQTPSHQVTQMGQEVILRCVPISNHLYFYWYRQILGQKVEFLVSFYNNEISEKSEIFDDQFSVERPDGSNFTLKIRSTKLEDSAMYFCASSEQGAEYGYTFGSGTRLTVV.

The chain combines TRBV6-1 with TRBJ1-2, with 9 bases that match TRBD1. The junction had 3 bases not matched to a gene; V was cut back by 0 bases and J by 4 bases. Germline CDR1 is MNHNS and CDR2 is SASEGT. CDR3 length equals 15 residues. The CDR3 sequence: CASSEATGGSYGYTF. The CDR3 DNA reads TGTGCCAGCAGTGAAGCAACAGGGGGCAGCTATGGCTACACCTTC.

V gene TRBV2 combines with J gene TRBJ2-5, with 7 bases fitting TRBD2. V was clipped by 6 bases and J by 1 base; unmatched bases: 5. CDR3 length equals 14 residues. CDR1 is SNHLY and CDR2 is FYNNEI in the germline V gene. CDR3 loop: CASSVGRLQETQYF. DNA for the CDR3: TGTGCCAGCAGCGTCGGGAGGCTCCAAGAGACCCAGTACTTC.

CDR3 nucleotides: TGTGCCAGCCTACCGCGGGGCCAATCGACCTATAATTCACCCCTCCACTTT. The encoded protein is CASLPRGQSTYNSPLHF. This chain uses TRBV7-2 with TRBJ1-6, with D possibly being TRBD1 (5 bases). V lost 8 bases to trimming and J lost 2 bases, with 19 bases between them. The CDR3 has 17 residues. The germline V gene has CDR1 SGHTA and CDR2 FQGNSA.

The V gene is TRBV6-5, the J gene TRBJ1-3, with TRBD1 matching over 7 bases. The germline V gene has CDR1 MNHEY and CDR2 SVGAGI. J lost 0 bases, V lost 6 bases, and 5 bases had no gene match. CDR3 length: 15 amino acids. The CDR3 loop reads CASSRGTDSGNTIYF. DNA of the CDR3: TGTGCCAGCAGCAGAGGGACAGACTCTGGAAACACCATATATTTT.

The V and J genes are TRBV7-9 and TRBJ2-3; 7 bases fit TRBD2. The V gene end was trimmed by 4 bases and the J gene end by 5 bases; junction bases not matched to a gene: 18. Germline lookup yields CDR1 SEHNR and CDR2 FQNEAQ (reference sequence). The CDR3 totals 18 residues. CDR3 region: CASSSLSRGAGEEDTQYF. In nucleotides, the CDR3 is TGTGCCAGCAGCTCTCTCTCAAGGGGCGCGGGGGAGGAAGATACGCAGTATTTT.

This clone was seen only once. The CDR3 spells CASSSTGDSSTDTQYF. The CDR3 DNA reads as TGTGCCAGCAGCTCCACAGGGGACTCTAGCACAGATACGCAGTATTTT. The V and J genes are TRBV11-1 and TRBJ2-3, with TRBD1 as a possible D gene (7 bases). Deletions cut 4 bases from V and 0 bases from J, with 14 bases between. The germline V gene encodes CDR1 SGHAT and CDR2 FQDESV (reference sequence). This CDR3 spans 16 amino acids.

This clone was observed a few times. V gene TRBV4-2 combines with J gene TRBJ2-5; tentatively, D is TRBD2 (6 bases). Germline V gene sequence: CDR1 LGHNA, CDR2 YNFKEQ. Trimming pared 1 base from V and 2 bases from J, leaving 20 bases between. This CDR3 contains 18 residues. This CDR3 is CASSQAAGSGGVQETQYF. Here the CDR3 DNA reads TGTGCCAGCAGCCAAGCGGCCGGATCCGGGGGAGTACAAGAGACCCAGTACTTC.

This clone appeared a single time. V usage is TRBV6-5 and J usage is TRBJ2-7; TRBD1 matches 9 bases. V gave up 6 bases and J gave up 0 bases; unmatched junction bases: 3. Germline V gives CDR1 MNHEY, CDR2 SVGAGI. The CDR3 consists of 14 residues. CDR3 loop: CASSLTGGSYEQYF. CDR3 DNA: TGTGCCAGCAGCCTGACAGGGGGCTCCTACGAGCAGTACTTC.

CDR3 amino acids: CASSLVGTGNSPLHF. CDR3 nucleotide sequence: TGTGCCAGCAGCTTAGTTGGGACAGGGAATTCACCCCTCCACTTT. The chain has TRBV7-2 and TRBJ1-6; 9 bases map to TRBD1. CDR1 is SGHTA, CDR2 FQGNSA, per germline. The V segment lost 1 base and the J segment 7 bases; nucleotides outside the gene matches: 2. The length of the CDR3 is 15 residues.

The rearrangement joins TRBV12-5 to TRBJ2-1, with D possibly matching TRBD2 (6 bases). Germline CDR1 LGHNT, CDR2 FRNRAP. V was cut by 3 bases and J by 6 bases, with 12 bases left in between. This CDR3 spans 14 amino acids. The CDR3 DNA sequence: TGTGCTAGTGGTTTAACCACCGGGGGCAATGAGCAGTTCTTC. This encodes CASGLTTGGNEQFF. Drawing the rest from reference TRBV12-5 and TRBJ2-1, the complete variable domain is DARVTQTPRHKVTEMGQEVTMRCQPILGHNTVFWYRQTMMQGLELLAYFRNRAPLDDSGMPKDRFSAEMPDATLATLKIQPSEPRDSAVYFCASGLTTGGNEQFFGPGTRLTVL.

The J gene is TRBJ2-2, the V gene TRBV19; D may be TRBD1 or TRBD2 (5 bases each). CDR1 and CDR2 from the germline V gene are LNHDA and SQIVND (reference sequence). This CDR3 is built from 17 residues. The V gene lost 7 bases and the J gene lost 5 bases, with 23 bases spanning the gap. CDR3 sequence: CASTTAHRGSVTGELFF. Written as DNA, the CDR3 is TGTGCCAGTACGACAGCCCACCGAGGGAGTGTGACCGGGGAGCTGTTTTTT.